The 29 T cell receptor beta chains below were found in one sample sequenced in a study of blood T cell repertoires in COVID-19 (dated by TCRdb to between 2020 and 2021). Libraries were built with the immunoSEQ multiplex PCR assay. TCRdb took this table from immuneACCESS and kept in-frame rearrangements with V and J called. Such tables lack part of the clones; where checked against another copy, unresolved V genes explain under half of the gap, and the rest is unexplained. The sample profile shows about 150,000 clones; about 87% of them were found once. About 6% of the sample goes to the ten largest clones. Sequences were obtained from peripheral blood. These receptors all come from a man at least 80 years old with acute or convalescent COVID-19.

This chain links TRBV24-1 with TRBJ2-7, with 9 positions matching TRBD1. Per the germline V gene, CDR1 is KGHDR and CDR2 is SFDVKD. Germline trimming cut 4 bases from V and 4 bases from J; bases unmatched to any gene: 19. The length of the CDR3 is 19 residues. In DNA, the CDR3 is TGTGCCACCAGTGACGATCTGAACAGGGGGCGAGTCAACTCGTACGAGCAGTACTTC. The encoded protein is CATSDDLNRGRVNSYEQYF.

The CDR3 DNA reads TGTGCCAGCAGCCGAGCTGGGCAGTCGGGGGTTGACTATGGCTACACCTTC. Protein: CASSRAGQSGVDYGYTF. This rearrangement joins TRBV5-8 to TRBJ1-2; TRBD1 is a possible D gene (5 bases). CDR3 length: 17 residues. Germline CDR1 and CDR2: SGHTS and YDEGEE. V was cut by 4 bases and J by 3 bases, with 22 bases left in between.

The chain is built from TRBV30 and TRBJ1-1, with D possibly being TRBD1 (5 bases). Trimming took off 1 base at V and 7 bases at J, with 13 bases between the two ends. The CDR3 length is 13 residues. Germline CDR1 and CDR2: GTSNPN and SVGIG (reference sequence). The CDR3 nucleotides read TGTGCCTGGAGTGCCCGACAGCCCCATGAAGCTTTCTTT. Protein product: CAWSARQPHEAFF. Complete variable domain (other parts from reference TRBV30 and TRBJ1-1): SQTIHQWPATLVQPVGSPLSLECTVEGTSNPNLYWYRQAAGRGLQLLFYSVGIGQISSEVPQNLSASRPQDRQFILSSKKLLLSDSGFYLCAWSARQPHEAFFGQGTRLTVV.

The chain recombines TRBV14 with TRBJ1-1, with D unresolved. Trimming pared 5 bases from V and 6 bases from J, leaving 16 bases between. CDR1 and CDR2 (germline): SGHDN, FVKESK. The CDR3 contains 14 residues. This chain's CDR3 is CASSGRFRRAEAFF. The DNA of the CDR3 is TGTGCCAGCAGCGGTAGATTTCGGCGGGCTGAAGCTTTCTTT.

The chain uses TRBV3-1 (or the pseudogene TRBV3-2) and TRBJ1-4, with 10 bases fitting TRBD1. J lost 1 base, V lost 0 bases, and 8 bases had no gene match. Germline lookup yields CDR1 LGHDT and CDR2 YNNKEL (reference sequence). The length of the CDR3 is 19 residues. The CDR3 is CASSQDPLGQGGTNEKLFF. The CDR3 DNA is TGTGCCAGCAGCCAAGACCCTCTCGGACAGGGGGGAACTAATGAAAAACTGTTTTTT.

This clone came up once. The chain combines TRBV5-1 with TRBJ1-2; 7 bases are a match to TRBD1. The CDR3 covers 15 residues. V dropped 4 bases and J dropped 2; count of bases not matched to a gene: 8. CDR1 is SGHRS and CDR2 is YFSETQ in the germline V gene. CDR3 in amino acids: CASSEWTGTNYGYTF. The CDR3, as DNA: TGCGCCAGCAGCGAGTGGACAGGAACCAACTATGGCTACACCTTC.

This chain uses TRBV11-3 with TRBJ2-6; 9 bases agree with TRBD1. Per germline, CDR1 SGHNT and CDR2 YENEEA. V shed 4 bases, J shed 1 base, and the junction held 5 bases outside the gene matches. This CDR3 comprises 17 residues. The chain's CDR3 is CASSSGTGSSGANVLTF. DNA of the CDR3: TGTGCCAGCAGCTCCGGGACAGGGAGTTCTGGGGCCAACGTCCTGACTTTC.

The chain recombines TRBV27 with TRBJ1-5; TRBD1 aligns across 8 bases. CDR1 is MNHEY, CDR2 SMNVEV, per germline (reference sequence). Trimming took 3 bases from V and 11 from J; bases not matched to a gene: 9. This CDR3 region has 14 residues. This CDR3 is CASSLDRVGRAQHF. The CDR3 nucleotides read TGTGCCAGCAGTTTGGACAGGGTGGGGAGAGCCCAGCATTTT.

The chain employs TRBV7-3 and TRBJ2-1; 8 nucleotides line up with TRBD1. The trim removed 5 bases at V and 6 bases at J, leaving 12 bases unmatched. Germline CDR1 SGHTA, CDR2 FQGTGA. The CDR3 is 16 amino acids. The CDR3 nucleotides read TGTGCCAGCAGCGCGACAGGGGCCTCAACGGCCAATGAGCAGTTCTTC. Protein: CASSATGASTANEQFF. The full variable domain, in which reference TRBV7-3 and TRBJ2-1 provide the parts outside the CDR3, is GAGVSQTPSNKVTEKGKYVELRCDPISGHTALYWYRQSLGQGPEFLIYFQGTGAADDSGLPNDRFFAVRPEGSVSTLKIQRTERGDSAVYLCASSATGASTANEQFFGPGTRLTVL.

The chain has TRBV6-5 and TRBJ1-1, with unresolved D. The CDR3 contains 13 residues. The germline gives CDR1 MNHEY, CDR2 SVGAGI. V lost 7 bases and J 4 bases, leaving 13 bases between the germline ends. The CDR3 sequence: CASTLDLGTEAFF. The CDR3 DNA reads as TGTGCCAGCACCTTAGACCTAGGCACTGAAGCTTTCTTT.

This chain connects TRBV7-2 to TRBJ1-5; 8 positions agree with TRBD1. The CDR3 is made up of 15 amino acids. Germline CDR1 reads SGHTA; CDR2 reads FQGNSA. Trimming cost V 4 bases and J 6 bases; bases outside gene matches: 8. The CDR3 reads CASSSRGQEFQPQHF. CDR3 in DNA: TGTGCCAGCAGCTCTAGGGGACAGGAGTTTCAGCCCCAGCATTTT.

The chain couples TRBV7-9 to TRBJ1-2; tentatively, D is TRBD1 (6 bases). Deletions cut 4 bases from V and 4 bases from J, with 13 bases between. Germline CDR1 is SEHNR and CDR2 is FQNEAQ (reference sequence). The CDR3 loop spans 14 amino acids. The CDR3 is CASSSTGQSYGYTF. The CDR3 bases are TGTGCCAGCAGCTCAACAGGACAGTCCTATGGCTACACCTTC.

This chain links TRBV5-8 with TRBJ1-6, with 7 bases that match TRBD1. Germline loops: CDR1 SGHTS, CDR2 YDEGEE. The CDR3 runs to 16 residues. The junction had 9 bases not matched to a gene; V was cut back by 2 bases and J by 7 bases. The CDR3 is CASSLNLGQTNSPLHF. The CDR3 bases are TGTGCCAGCAGCTTAAACTTGGGACAGACAAATTCACCCCTCCACTTT. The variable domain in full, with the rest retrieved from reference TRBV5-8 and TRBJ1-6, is EAGVTQSPTHLIKTRGQQATLRCSPISGHTSVYWYQQALGLGLQFLLWYDEGEERNRGNFPPRFSGRQFPNYSSELNVNALELEDSALYLCASSLNLGQTNSPLHFGNGTRLTVT.

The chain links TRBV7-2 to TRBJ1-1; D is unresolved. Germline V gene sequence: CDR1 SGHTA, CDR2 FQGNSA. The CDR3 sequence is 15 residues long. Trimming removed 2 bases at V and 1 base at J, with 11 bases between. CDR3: CASSLLGSGNTEAFF. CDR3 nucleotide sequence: TGTGCCAGCAGCTTACTGGGTTCAGGGAACACTGAAGCTTTCTTT.

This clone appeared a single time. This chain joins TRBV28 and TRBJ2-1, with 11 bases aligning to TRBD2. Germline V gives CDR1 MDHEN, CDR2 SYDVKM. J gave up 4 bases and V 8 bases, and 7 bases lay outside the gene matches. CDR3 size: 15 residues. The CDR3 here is CASLLRLAGYNEQFF. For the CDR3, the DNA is TGTGCCAGCCTATTGAGACTAGCGGGGTACAATGAGCAGTTCTTC.

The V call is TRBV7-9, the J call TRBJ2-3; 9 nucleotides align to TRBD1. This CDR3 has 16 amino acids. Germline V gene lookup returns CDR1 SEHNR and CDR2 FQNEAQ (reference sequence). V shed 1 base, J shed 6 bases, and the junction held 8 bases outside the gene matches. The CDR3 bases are TGTGCCAGCAGCTTAGGAACAGGGGGCCGGAAGGATACGCAGTATTTT. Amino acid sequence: CASSLGTGGRKDTQYF.

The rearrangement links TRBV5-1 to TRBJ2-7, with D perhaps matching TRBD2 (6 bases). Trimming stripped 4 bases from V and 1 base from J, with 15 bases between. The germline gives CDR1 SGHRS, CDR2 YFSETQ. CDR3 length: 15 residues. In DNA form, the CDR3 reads TGCGCCAGCAGCCCCGTGGAGCGGGCATCCTACGAGCAGTACTTC. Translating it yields CASSPVERASYEQYF.

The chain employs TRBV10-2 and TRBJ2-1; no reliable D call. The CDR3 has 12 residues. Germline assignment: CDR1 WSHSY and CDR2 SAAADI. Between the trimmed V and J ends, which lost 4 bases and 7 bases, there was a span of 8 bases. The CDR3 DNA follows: TGCGCCAGCAGTGGGTTTGCGAATGAGCAGTTCTTC. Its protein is CASSGFANEQFF.

The DNA for the CDR3 is TGTGCCAGCAACTCGCGGGGCACAGAGACCCAGTACTTC. This sequence encodes CASNSRGTETQYF. The chain combines TRBV7-8 with TRBJ2-5; tentative D call: TRBD2 (6 bases). Germline lookup yields CDR1 SGHVS and CDR2 FQNEAQ. The V end lost 7 bases, the J end lost 4 bases, and 13 bases lay between the germline ends. The CDR3 consists of 13 residues.

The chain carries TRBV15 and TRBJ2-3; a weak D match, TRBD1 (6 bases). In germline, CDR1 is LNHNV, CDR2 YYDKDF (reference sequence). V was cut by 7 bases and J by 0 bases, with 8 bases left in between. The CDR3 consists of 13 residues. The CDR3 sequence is CATTGVSTDTQYF. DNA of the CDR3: TGTGCCACCACAGGGGTTAGCACAGATACGCAGTATTTT.

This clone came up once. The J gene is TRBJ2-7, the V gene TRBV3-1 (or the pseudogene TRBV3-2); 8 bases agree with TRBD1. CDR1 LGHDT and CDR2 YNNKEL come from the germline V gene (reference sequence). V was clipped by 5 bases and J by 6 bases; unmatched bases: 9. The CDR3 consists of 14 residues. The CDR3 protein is CASSARDRSPEQYF. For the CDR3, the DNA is TGTGCCAGCAGCGCTCGGGACAGGAGTCCCGAGCAGTACTTC.

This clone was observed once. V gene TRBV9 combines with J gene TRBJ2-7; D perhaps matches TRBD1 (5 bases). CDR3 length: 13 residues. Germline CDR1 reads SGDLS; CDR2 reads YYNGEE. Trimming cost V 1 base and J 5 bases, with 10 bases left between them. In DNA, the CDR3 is TGTGCCAGCAGCGTACGCCCAGGGAACGAGCAGTACTTC. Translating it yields CASSVRPGNEQYF.

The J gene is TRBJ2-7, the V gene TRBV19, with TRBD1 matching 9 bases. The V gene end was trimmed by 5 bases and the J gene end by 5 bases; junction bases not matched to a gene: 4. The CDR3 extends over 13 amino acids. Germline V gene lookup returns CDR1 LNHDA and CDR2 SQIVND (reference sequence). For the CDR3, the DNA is TGTGCCAGTAGTTACAGGGGGCGCGACGAGCAGTACTTC. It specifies CASSYRGRDEQYF.

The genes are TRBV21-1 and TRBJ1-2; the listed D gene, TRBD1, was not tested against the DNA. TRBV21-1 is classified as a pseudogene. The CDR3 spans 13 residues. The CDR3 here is CASSKTGRYGYTF. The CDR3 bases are TGTGCCAGCAGCAAGACAGGTAGGTATGGCTACACCTTC.

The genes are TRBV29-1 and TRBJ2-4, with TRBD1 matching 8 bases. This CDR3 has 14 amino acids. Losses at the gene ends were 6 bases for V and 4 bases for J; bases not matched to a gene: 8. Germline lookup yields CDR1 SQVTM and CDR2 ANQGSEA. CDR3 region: CSVVTRGPKNIQYF. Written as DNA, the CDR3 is TGCAGCGTGGTGACCAGGGGGCCAAAAAACATTCAGTACTTC.

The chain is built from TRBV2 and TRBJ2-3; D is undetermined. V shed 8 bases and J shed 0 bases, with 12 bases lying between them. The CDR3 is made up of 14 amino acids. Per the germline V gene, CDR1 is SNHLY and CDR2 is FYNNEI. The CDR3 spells CASQRPRSTDTQYF. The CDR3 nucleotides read TGTGCCAGCCAGAGACCTAGGAGCACAGATACGCAGTATTTT. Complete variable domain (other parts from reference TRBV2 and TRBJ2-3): EPEVTQTPSHQVTQMGQEVILRCVPISNHLYFYWYRQILGQKVEFLVSFYNNEISEKSEIFDDQFSVERPDGSNFTLKIRSTKLEDSAMYFCASQRPRSTDTQYFGPGTRLTVL.

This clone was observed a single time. CDR3 in DNA: TGTGCCACCAGCCGAAGCGGGAGCGGGACCGGGGAGCTGTTTTTT. Its translation is CATSRSGSGTGELFF. The rearrangement uses TRBV24-1 and TRBJ2-2; 8 nucleotides line up with TRBD2. V gave up 7 bases and J gave up 5 bases; unmatched junction bases: 8. The CDR3 contains 15 residues. The germline gives CDR1 KGHDR, CDR2 SFDVKD.

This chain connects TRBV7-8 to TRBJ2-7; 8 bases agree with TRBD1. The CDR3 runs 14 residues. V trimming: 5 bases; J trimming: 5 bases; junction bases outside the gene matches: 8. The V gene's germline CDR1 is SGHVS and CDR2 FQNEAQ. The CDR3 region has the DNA TGTGCCAGCAGCGGGGACAGGCCCTGGGACGAGCAGTACTTC. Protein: CASSGDRPWDEQYF.

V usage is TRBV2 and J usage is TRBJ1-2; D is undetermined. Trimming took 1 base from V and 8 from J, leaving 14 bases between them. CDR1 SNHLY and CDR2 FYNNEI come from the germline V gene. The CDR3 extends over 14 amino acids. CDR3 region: CASSEGWPAGGYTF. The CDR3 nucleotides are TGTGCCAGCAGTGAAGGATGGCCGGCGGGAGGCTACACCTTC.